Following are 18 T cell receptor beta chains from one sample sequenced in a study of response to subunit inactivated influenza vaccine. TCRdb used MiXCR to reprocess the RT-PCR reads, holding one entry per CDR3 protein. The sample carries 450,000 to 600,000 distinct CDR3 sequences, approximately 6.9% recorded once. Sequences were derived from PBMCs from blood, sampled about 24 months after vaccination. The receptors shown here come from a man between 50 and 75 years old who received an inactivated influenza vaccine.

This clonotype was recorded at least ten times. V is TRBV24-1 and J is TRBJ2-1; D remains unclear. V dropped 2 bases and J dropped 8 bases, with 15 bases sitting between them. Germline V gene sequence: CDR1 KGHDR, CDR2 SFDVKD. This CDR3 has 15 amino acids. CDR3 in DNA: TGTGCCACCAGTGATTACGTCGGTCGGAGTTATGAGCAGTTCTTC. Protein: CATSDYVGRSYEQFF.

The CDR3 nucleotides read TGTGCCATCAGTCGGAGCGGTCAGCCCCAGCATTTT. Translation: CAISRSGQPQHF. The V call is TRBV10-3, the J call TRBJ1-5; D gene ambiguous. V lost 5 bases and J lost 6, with 8 bases in between. There are 12 residues in the CDR3. Germline assignment: CDR1 ENHRY and CDR2 SYGVKD.

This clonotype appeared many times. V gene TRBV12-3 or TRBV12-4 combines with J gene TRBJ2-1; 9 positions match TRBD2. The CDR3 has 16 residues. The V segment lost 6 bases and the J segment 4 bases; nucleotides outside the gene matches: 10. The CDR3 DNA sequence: TGTGCCAGCAGACCAAGTGTAGCGGGGGAATACAATGAGCAGTTCTTC. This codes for CASRPSVAGEYNEQFF.

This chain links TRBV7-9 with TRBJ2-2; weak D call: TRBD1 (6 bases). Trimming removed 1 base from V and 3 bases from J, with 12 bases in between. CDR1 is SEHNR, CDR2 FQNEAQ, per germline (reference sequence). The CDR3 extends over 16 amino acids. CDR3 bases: TGTGCCAGCAGCTTAGGATCAGGGGACGACACCGGGGAGCTGTTTTTT. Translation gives CASSLGSGDDTGELFF. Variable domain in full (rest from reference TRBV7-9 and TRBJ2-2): DTGVSQNPRHKITKRGQNVTFRCDPISEHNRLYWYRQTLGQGPEFLTYFQNEAQLEKSRLLSDRFSAERPKGSFSTLEIQRTEQGDSAMYLCASSLGSGDDTGELFFGEGSRLTVL.

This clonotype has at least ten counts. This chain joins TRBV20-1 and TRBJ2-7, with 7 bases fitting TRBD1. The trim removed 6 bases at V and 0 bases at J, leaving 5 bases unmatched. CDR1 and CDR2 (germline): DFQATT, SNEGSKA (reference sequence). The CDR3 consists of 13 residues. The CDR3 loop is CSAPGQSSYEQYF. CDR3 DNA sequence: TGCAGTGCCCCGGGACAGTCCTCCTACGAGCAGTACTTC.

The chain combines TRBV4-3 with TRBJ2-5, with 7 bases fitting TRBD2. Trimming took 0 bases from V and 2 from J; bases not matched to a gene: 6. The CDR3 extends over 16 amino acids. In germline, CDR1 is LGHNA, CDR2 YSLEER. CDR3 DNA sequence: TGCGCCAGCAGCCAAGATTATCAGGGAGGGCAAGAGACCCAGTACTTC. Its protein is CASSQDYQGGQETQYF.

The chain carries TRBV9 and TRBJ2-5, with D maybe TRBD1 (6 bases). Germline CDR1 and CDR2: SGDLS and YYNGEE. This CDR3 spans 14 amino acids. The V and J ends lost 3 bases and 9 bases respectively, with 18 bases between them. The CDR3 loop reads CASSERQAITAQYF. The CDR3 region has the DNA TGTGCCAGCAGCGAACGACAGGCCATCACGGCCCAGTACTTC.

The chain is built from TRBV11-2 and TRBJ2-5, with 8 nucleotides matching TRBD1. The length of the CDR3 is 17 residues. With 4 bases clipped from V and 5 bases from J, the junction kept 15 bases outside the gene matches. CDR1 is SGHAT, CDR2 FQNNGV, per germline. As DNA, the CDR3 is TGTGCCAGCAGCTCAAGGCGGGCAGGGGGCGCGGGGGAGACCCAGTACTTC. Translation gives CASSSRRAGGAGETQYF.

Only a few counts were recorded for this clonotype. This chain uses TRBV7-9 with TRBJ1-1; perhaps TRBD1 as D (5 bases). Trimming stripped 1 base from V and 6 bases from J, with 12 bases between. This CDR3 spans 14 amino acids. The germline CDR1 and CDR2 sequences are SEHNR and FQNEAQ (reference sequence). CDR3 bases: TGTGCCAGCAGCTTAGGGTCAGACAGTCCTGAAGCTTTCTTT. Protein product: CASSLGSDSPEAFF.

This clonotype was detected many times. This CDR3 reads CASSLDSGYEQYF. In nucleotides, the CDR3 is TGTGCCAGCAGTTTAGATAGCGGATACGAGCAGTACTTC. This chain uses TRBV27 with TRBJ2-7; a possible D gene is TRBD2 (6 bases). Trimming took 2 bases from V and 4 from J, leaving 9 bases between them. Germline values: CDR1 MNHEY, CDR2 SMNVEV (reference sequence). There are 13 residues in the CDR3.

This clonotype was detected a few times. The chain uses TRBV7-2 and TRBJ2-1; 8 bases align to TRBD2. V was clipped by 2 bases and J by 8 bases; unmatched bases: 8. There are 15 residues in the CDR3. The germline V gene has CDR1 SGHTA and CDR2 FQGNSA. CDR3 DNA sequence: TGTGCCAGCAGCTTATTTCCCGGGGGGGTCGATGAGCAGTTCTTC. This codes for CASSLFPGGVDEQFF.

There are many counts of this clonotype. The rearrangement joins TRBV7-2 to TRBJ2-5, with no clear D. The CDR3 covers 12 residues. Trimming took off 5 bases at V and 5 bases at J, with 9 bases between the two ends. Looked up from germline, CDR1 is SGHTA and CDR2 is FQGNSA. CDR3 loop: CASSTFRETQYF. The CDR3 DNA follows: TGTGCCAGCAGCACATTCCGGGAGACCCAGTACTTC. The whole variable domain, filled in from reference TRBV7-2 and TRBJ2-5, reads GAGVSQSPSNKVTEKGKDVELRCDPISGHTALYWYRQSLGQGLEFLIYFQGNSAPDKSGLPSDRFSAERTGGSVSTLTIQRTQQEDSAVYLCASSTFRETQYFGPGTRLLVL.

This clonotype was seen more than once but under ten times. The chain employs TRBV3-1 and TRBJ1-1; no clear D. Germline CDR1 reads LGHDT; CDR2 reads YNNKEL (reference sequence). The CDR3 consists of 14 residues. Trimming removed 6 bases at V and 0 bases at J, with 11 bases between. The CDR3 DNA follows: TGTGCCAGCAGTCCCGGGAATATGAACACTGAAGCTTTCTTT. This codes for CASSPGNMNTEAFF.

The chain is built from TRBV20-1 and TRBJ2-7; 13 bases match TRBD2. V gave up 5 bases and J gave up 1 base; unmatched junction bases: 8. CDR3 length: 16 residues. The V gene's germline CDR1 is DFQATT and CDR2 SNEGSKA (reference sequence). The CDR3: CSALSSGLAGSYEQYF. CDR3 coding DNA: TGCAGTGCTCTTTCTTCGGGACTAGCGGGGTCCTACGAGCAGTACTTC.

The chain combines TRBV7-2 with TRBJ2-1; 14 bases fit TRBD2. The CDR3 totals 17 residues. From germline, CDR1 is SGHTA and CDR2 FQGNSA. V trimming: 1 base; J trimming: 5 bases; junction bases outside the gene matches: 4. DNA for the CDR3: TGTGCCAGCAGCTTAGTCGGGACTAGCGGGAGTCACAATGAGCAGTTCTTC. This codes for CASSLVGTSGSHNEQFF.

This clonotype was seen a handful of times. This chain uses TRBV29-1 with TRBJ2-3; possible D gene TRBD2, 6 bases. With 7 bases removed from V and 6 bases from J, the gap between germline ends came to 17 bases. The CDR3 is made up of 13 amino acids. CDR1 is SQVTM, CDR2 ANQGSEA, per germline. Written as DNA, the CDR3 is TGCAGCGCCGGCGGGGCCAGCCTTGATACGCAGTATTTT. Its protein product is CSAGGASLDTQYF.

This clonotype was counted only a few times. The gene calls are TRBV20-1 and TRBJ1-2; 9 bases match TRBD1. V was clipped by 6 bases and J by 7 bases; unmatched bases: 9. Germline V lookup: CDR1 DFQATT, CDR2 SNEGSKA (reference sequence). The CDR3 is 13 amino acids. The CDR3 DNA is TGCAGTGCCTCCCCGGGACAGGGCTCTGGCTACACCTTC. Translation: CSASPGQGSGYTF.

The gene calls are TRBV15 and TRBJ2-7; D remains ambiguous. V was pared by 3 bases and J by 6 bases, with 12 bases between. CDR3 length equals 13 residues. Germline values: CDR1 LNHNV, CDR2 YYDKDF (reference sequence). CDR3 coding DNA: TGTGCCACCAGCAGTAGTAGGGTCGGCGAGCAGTACTTC. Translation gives CATSSSRVGEQYF.